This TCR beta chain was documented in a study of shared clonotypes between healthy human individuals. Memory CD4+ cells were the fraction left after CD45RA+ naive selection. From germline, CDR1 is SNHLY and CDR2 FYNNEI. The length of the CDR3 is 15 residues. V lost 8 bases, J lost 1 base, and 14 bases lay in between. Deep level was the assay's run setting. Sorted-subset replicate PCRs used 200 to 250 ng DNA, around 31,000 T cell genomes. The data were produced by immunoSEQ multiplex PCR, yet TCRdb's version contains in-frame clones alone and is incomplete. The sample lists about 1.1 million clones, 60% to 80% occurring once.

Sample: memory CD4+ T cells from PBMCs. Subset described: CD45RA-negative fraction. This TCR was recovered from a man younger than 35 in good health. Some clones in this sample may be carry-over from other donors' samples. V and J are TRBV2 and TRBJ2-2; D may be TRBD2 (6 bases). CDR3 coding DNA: TGTGCCAGCGTGCCGGGACTGGGGAACACCGGGGAGCTGTTTTTT. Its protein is CASVPGLGNTGELFF.